The 3 T cell receptor beta chains below all came from one sample that was sequenced in a study of PD-L1 blockade in urothelial cancer. Time point reported: pretreatment peripheral blood. TCRdb's table, derived via immunoSEQ multiplex PCR, lists solely in-frame clones and lacks some. The table records tens of thousands of clones, 80% to 90% of them present only once. The input for sequencing was PBMCs, taken around atezolizumab (anti-PD-L1) treatment. The receptors come from a man in his sixties or seventies with urothelial cancer.

V gene TRBV5-1 combines with J gene TRBJ2-2; 8 bases fit TRBD2. The germline V gene has CDR1 SGHRS and CDR2 YFSETQ. The CDR3 runs to 15 residues. V lost 1 base and J lost 6; bases outside the gene matches: 5. The CDR3 loop is CASSLSLAGSGELFF. CDR3 nucleotides: TGCGCCAGCAGCTTGTCCCTAGCGGGCTCCGGGGAGCTGTTTTTT.

This chain links TRBV7-2 with TRBJ2-5; D remains unclear. Trimming took 2 bases from V and 7 from J, leaving 11 bases between them. The germline V gene has CDR1 SGHTA and CDR2 FQGNSA. The CDR3 has 13 amino acids. The chain's CDR3 is CASSLTVDWTQYF. In nucleotides, the CDR3 is TGTGCCAGCAGCTTAACGGTTGATTGGACCCAGTACTTC.

The rearrangement uses TRBV6-1 and TRBJ1-2; TRBD1 might be the D (6 bases). In germline, CDR1 is MNHNS, CDR2 SASEGT. The CDR3 consists of 13 residues. V was trimmed by 4 bases and J by 4 bases, leaving 10 bases between them. The CDR3 protein is CASSVSDSYGYTF. Written as DNA, the CDR3 is TGTGCCAGCAGTGTATCGGACAGCTATGGCTACACCTTC.